This is a list of T cell receptor beta chains from one sample in a study of shared clonotypes between healthy human individuals. Libraries were prepared by immunoSEQ multiplex PCR; TCRdb keeps only in-frame clonotypes and omits some of them. The sample gives approximately 400,000 clones, about 96% of which show up once; 0.32% is in the top ten. Specimen: memory CD8+ T cells sorted from blood. The receptors were sampled from a man aged 30 to 45 in good health. Both conserved end residues are part of each CDR3. D genes are given only for firm matches. The size of a clone is reported for some rows only, either as once, few or many, or as a class for expanded clones.

CDR3: CATSLAGPGELFF; DNA: TGTGCCACCTCCCTAGCGGGACCCGGGGAGCTGTTTTTT; J: TRBJ2-2; D: TRBD2; V: TRBV13; size: -
CDR3: CASSTDRGTYEQYF; DNA: TGTGCCAGCAGTACGGACAGGGGGACCTACGAGCAGTACTTC; J: TRBJ2-7; D: TRBD1; V: TRBV28; size: -
CDR3: CAISGTSGLSTDTQYF; DNA: TGTGCCATCAGTGGGACTAGCGGGCTAAGCACAGATACGCAGTATTTT; J: TRBJ2-3; D: TRBD2; V: TRBV10-3; size: -
CDR3: CASSLIGGGTVNTEAFF; DNA: TGTGCCAGCAGCTTAATTGGGGGAGGGACAGTGAACACTGAAGCTTTCTTT; J: TRBJ1-1; D: TRBD1; V: TRBV7-9; size: -
CDR3: CASSLVRDEQYF; DNA: TGTGCCAGCAGCTTAGTACGGGACGAGCAGTACTTC; J: TRBJ2-7; D: -; V: TRBV11-2; size: -
CDR3: CASSVRDSPLHF; DNA: TGTGCCAGCAGCGTGCGTGATTCACCCCTCCACTTT; J: TRBJ1-6; D: -; V: TRBV9; size: -
CDR3: CASSSPGQGAIHEQYF; DNA: TGTGCCAGCAGTTCACCAGGACAGGGGGCCATCCACGAGCAGTACTTC; J: TRBJ2-7; D: TRBD1; V: TRBV6-6; size: -
CDR3: CASSYPTRSYEQYF; DNA: TGTGCCAGCAGCTACCCGACCCGCTCCTACGAGCAGTACTTC; J: TRBJ2-7; D: -; V: TRBV12-1; size: -
CDR3: CASSLRRDNEQYF; DNA: TGTGCCAGCAGTTTAAGACGGGATAACGAGCAGTACTTC; J: TRBJ2-7; D: -; V: TRBV6-5; size: once
CDR3: CASSSITGGARNTEAFF; DNA: TGCGCCAGCAGCTCTATAACAGGGGGCGCGAGGAACACTGAAGCTTTCTTT; J: TRBJ1-1; D: TRBD1; V: TRBV5-1; size: -
CDR3: CASSIDRGLAGVNEQFF; DNA: TGTGCCAGTAGTATAGATCGGGGACTAGCGGGAGTGAATGAGCAGTTCTTC; J: TRBJ2-1; D: TRBD2; V: TRBV19; size: -
CDR3: CASSLDAGTRYTYEQYF; DNA: TGTGCCAGCAGCTTGGATGCCGGGACCCGATACACCTACGAGCAGTACTTC; J: TRBJ2-7; D: -; V: TRBV5-6; size: -
CDR3: CASSLGIKKYF; DNA: TGTGCCAGCAGTTTAGGGATTAAAAAGTACTTC; J: TRBJ2-4; D: -; V: TRBV28; size: -
CDR3: CASSSGGTGNTIYF; DNA: TGTGCCAGCAGTTCGGGGGGGACTGGAAACACCATATATTTT; J: TRBJ1-3; D: -; V: TRBV27; size: -
CDR3: CASSELGGLAGATNTGELFF; DNA: TGTGCCAGCAGTGAACTTGGGGGACTAGCGGGAGCTACGAACACCGGGGAGCTGTTTTTT; J: TRBJ2-2; D: TRBD2; V: TRBV2; size: -
CDR3: CASSPPGQGSDTIYF; DNA: TGTGCCAGCAGTCCTCCGGGACAGGGCAGCGACACCATATATTTT; J: TRBJ1-3; D: TRBD1; V: TRBV28; size: -
CDR3: CASSLTGGRDTQYF; DNA: TGCGCCAGCAGCTTGACAGGGGGCCGGGATACGCAGTATTTT; J: TRBJ2-3; D: TRBD1; V: TRBV5-1; size: -
CDR3: CASSLVFGRSGSYNEQFF; DNA: TGTGCCAGCAGCTTAGTTTTCGGGAGGAGCGGCTCCTACAATGAGCAGTTCTTC; J: TRBJ2-1; D: TRBD2; V: TRBV11-2; size: -
CDR3: CASSAYVDRAYEQYF; DNA: TGTGCCAGCAGCGCGTATGTTGACAGGGCCTACGAGCAGTACTTC; J: TRBJ2-7; D: TRBD1; V: TRBV9; size: -
CDR3: CASSLSPGEQYEQYF; DNA: TGCGCCAGCAGCTTGTCCCCAGGGGAGCAATACGAGCAGTACTTC; J: TRBJ2-7; D: -; V: TRBV5-1; size: -
CDR3: CASSLYLAGAETQYF; DNA: TGTGCCAGCAGCTTATACCTAGCGGGAGCGGAGACCCAGTACTTC; J: TRBJ2-5; D: TRBD2; V: TRBV11-2; size: once
CDR3: CASSQAGLLPDTQYF; DNA: TGTGCCAGCAGTCAAGCGGGCCTACTACCAGATACGCAGTATTTT; J: TRBJ2-3; D: -; V: TRBV2; size: -